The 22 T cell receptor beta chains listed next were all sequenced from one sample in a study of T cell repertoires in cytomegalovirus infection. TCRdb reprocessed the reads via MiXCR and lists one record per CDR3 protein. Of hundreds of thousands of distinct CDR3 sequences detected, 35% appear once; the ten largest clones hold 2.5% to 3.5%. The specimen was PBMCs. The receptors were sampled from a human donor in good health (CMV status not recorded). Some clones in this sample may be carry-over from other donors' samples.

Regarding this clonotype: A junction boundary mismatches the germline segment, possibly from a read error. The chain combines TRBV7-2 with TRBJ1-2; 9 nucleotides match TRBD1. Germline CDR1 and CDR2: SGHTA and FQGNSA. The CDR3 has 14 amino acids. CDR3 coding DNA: TGTGCCAGCAGCCTCGACAGGGGGAGCTATGGCTACGCCTTC. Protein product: CASSLDRGSYGYAF.

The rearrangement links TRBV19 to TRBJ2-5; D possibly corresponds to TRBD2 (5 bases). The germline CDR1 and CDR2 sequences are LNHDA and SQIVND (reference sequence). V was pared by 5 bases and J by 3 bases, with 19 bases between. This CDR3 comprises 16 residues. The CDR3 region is CASSPLPPGFEETQYF. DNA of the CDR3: TGTGCCAGTAGTCCTCTCCCCCCGGGGTTTGAAGAGACCCAGTACTTC.

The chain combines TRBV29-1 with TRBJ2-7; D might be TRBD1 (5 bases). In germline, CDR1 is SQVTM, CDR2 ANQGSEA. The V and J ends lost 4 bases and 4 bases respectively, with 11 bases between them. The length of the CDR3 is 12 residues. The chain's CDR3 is CSVGVGDYEQYF. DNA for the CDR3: TGCAGCGTTGGTGTAGGGGATTACGAGCAGTACTTC.

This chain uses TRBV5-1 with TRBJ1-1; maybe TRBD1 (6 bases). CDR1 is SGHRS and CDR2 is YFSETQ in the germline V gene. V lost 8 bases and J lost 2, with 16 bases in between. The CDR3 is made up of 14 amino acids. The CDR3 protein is CASTGQPTNTEAFF. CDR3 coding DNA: TGCGCCAGTACCGGACAGCCCACCAACACTGAAGCTTTCTTT.

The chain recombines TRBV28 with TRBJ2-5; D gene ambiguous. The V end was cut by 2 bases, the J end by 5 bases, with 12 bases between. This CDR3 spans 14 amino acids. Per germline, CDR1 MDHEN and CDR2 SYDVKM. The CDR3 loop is CASSLIGMYETQYF. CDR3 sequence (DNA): TGTGCCAGCAGTTTAATAGGGATGTATGAGACCCAGTACTTC. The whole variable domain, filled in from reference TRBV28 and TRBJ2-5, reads DVKVTQSSRYLVKRTGEKVFLECVQDMDHENMFWYRQDPGLGLRLIYFSYDVKMKEKGDIPEGYSVSREKKERFSLILESASTNQTSMYLCASSLIGMYETQYFGPGTRLLVL.

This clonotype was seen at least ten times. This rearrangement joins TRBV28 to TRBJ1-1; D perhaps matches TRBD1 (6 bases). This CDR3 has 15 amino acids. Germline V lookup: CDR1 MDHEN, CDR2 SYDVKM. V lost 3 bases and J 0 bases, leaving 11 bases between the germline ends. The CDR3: CASSLGGTLNTEAFF. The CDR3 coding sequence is TGTGCCAGCAGTTTGGGCGGGACACTGAACACTGAAGCTTTCTTT.

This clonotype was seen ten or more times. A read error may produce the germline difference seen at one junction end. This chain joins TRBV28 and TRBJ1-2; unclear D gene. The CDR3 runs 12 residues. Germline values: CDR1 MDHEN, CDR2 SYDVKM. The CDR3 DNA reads TGTGCCAGCAGTTTTTACGGTGGTGGCAACACCTTC. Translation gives CASSFYGGGNTF.

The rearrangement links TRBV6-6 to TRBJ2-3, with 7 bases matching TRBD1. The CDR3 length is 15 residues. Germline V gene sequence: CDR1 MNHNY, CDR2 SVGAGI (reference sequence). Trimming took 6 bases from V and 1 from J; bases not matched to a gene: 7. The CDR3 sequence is CASRPGDSRTDTQYF. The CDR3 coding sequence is TGTGCCAGCAGACCCGGGGACAGCCGCACAGATACGCAGTATTTT.

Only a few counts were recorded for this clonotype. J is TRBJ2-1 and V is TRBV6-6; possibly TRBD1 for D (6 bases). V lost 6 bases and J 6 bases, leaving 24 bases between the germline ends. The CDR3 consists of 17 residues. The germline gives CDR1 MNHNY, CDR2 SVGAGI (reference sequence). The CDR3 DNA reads TGTGCCAGCAGCCGAAAGTTAACCATGGGACACCCCAATGAGCAGTTCTTC. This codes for CASSRKLTMGHPNEQFF.

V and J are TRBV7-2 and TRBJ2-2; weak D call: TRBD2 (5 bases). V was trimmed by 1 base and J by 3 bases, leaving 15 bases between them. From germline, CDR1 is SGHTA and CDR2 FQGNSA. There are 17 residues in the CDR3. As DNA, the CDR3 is TGTGCCAGCAGCTTAGTCCCTCAACTAGGGTACACCGGGGAGCTGTTTTTT. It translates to CASSLVPQLGYTGELFF.

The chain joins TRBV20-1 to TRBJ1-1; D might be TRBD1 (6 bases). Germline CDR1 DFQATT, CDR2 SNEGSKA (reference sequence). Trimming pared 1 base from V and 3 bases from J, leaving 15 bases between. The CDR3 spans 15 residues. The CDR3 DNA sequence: TGCAGTGCTAGAGGTTCCGGGACACCACACACTGAAGCTTTCTTT. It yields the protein CSARGSGTPHTEAFF.

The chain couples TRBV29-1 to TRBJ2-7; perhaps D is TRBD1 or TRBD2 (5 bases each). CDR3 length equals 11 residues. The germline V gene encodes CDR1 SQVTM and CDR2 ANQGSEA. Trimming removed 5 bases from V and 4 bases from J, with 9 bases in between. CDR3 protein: CSVTREYEQYF. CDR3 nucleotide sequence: TGCAGCGTTACCAGGGAGTACGAGCAGTACTTC.

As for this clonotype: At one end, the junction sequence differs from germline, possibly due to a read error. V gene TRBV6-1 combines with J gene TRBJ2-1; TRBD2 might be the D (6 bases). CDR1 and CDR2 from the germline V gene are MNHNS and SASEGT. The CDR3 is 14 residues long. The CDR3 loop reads CASSSTSSHNEQFF. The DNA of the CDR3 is TGTGCCAGCAGTTCTACTAGCTCCCACAATGAGCAGTTCTTC.

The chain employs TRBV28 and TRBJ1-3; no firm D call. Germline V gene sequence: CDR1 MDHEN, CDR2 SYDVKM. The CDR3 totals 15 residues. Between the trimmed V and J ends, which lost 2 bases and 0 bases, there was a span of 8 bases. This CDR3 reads CASSLNRVSGNTIYF. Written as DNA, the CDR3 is TGTGCCAGCAGTTTAAACCGGGTCTCTGGAAACACCATATATTTT.

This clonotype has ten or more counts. CDR3 DNA sequence: TGTGCCAGCAGCTTGGGACCGCTAAATTCACCCCTCCACTTT. Amino acids: CASSLGPLNSPLHF. The V and J genes are TRBV7-2 and TRBJ1-6, with D maybe TRBD1 (5 bases). The germline V gene has CDR1 SGHTA and CDR2 FQGNSA. This CDR3 region has 14 residues. Trimming took 3 bases from V and 7 from J, leaving 10 bases between them. Full variable domain (outside the CDR3, taken from reference TRBV7-2 and TRBJ1-6): GAGVSQSPSNKVTEKGKDVELRCDPISGHTALYWYRQSLGQGLEFLIYFQGNSAPDKSGLPSDRFSAERTGGSVSTLTIQRTQQEDSAVYLCASSLGPLNSPLHFGNGTRLTVT.

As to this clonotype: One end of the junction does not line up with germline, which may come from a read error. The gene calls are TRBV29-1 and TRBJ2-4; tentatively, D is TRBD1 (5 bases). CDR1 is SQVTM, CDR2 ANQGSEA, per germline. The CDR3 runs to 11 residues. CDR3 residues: CSVRDSYIQSF. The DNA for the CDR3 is TGCAGCGTAAGAGACAGCTACATTCAGTCCTTC.

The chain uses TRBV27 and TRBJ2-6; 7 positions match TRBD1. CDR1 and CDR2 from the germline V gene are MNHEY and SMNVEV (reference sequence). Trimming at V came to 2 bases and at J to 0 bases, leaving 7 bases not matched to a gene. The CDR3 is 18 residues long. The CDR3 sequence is CASSLLGQGDSGANVLTF. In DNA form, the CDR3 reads TGTGCCAGCAGTTTACTTGGGCAGGGGGACTCTGGGGCCAACGTCCTGACTTTC. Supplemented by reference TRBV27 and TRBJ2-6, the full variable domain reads EAQVTQNPRYLITVTGKKLTVTCSQNMNHEYMSWYRQDPGLGLRQIYYSMNVEVTDKGDVPEGYKVSRKEKRNFPLILESPSPNQTSLYFCASSLLGQGDSGANVLTFGAGSRLTVL.

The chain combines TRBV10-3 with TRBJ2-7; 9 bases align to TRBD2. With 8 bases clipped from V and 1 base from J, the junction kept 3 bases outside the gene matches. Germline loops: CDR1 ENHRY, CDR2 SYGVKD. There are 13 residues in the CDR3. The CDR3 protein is CAIYAGGSYEQYF. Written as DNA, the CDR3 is TGTGCCATCTATGCGGGGGGGTCCTACGAGCAGTACTTC.

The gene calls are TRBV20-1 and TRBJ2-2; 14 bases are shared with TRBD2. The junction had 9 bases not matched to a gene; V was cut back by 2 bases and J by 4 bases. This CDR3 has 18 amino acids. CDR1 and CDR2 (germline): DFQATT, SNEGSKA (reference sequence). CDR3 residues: CSARHALGTSGSTGELFF. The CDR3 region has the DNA TGCAGTGCTAGACACGCTCTAGGGACTAGCGGGAGCACCGGGGAGCTGTTTTTT.

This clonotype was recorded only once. The CDR3 region is CASNRDTSNQPQHF. CDR3 nucleotide sequence: TGTGCCAGTAATCGGGACACAAGCAATCAGCCCCAGCATTTT. The chain couples TRBV12-3 or TRBV12-4 to TRBJ1-5; tentative D call: TRBD1 (6 bases). V was pared by 9 bases and J by 1 base, with 13 bases between. The CDR3 is made up of 14 amino acids.

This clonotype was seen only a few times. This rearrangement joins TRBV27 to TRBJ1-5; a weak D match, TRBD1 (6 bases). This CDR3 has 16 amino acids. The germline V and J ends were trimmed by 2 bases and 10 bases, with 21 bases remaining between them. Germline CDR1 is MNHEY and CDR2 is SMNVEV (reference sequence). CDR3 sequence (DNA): TGTGCCAGCAGTTTAAATCTACAGGGCAGTAGGTTCCCCCAGCATTTT. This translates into CASSLNLQGSRFPQHF.

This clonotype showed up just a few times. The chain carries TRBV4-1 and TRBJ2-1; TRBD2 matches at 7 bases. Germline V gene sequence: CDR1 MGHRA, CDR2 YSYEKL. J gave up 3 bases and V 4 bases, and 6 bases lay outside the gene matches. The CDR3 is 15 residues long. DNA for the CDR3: TGCGCCAGCAGCCCTTCCCCTAGCGGCTACAATGAGCAGTTCTTC. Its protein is CASSPSPSGYNEQFF.